This record concerns one TCR beta chain sequence. The antigen is unknown. The method was immunoSEQ multiplex PCR; TCRdb's version includes in-frame clones alone and lacks a portion of them. The sample has around 330,000 clones; over 55% are singletons. This entry belongs to a study of cytotoxic CD8 clonotypes in ibrutinib-treated CLL. Overall study findings and caveats: Circulating CD8+ T-cell counts were tracked by baseline clonality, which exceeded that of age-matched healthy donors. Clonality rose at ibrutinib response and fell back toward baseline at progression. The public clonotypes identified were infrequent and showed contraction or stability on treatment.

The authors obtained approximately 2.1 micrograms of genomic DNA from cryopreserved PBMCs for TCR beta libraries. CDR1 and CDR2 (germline): SGHRS, YFSETQ. CDR3 length equals 14 residues. V gave up 0 bases and J gave up 3 bases, with 8 bases separating them. Sample: PBMCs, taken after 36 months of ibrutinib treatment. The chain links TRBV5-1 to TRBJ2-3, with D uncertain. The sequence derives from a human donor with chronic lymphocytic leukemia. CDR3 amino acids: CASSLGVQTDTQYF. The CDR3 coding sequence is TGCGCCAGCAGCTTGGGTGTCCAAACAGATACGCAGTATTTT.